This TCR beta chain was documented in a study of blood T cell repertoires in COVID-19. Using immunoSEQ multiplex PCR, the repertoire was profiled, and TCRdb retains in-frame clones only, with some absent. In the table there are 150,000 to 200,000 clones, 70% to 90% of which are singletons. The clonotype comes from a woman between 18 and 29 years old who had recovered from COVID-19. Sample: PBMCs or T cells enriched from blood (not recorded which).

The CDR3 nucleotides are TGTGCCAGCAGCAACTCTTGGACTAGCGGGAGGGCCTGGGAGACCCAGTACTTC. It specifies CASSNSWTSGRAWETQYF. The chain recombines TRBV6-2 or TRBV6-3 with TRBJ2-5, with 15 bases aligning to TRBD2. Germline V gene data show CDR1 as MNHEY and CDR2 as SVGEGT. The J segment lost 5 bases and the V segment lost 6 bases, leaving 13 bases of the junction unmatched. The CDR3 is made up of 18 amino acids.